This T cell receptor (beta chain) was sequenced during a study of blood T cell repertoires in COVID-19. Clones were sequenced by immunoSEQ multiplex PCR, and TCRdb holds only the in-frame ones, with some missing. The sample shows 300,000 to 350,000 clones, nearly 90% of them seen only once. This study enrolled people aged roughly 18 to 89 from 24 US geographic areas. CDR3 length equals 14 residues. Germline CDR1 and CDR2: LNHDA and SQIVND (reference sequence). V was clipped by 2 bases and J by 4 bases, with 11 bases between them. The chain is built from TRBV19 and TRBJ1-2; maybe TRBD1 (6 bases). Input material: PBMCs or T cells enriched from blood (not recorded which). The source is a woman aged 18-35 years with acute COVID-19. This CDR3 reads CASSISGGPYGYTF. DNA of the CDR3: TGTGCCAGTAGTATATCGGGGGGCCCCTATGGCTACACCTTC.